Below are 21 T cell receptor beta chains sequenced from a single sample in a study of cytomegalovirus exposure and HLA in healthy donors. The PCR used 60 Vbeta and 13 Jbeta primers. Sequencing used immunoSEQ multiplex PCR; TCRdb keeps in-frame clones, though not all of them. The repertoire holds hundreds of thousands of clones, about three quarters seen once, with roughly 2.5% in the top ten. The sample comprised PBMCs. These receptors came from a woman aged 55-69 years in good health and CMV-seropositive.

The CDR3 bases are TGTGCCAGCAGCCCCTACTTTCTAGAACCCCCCGGAAAGACTAATGAGCAGTTCTTC. Translating it yields CASSPYFLEPPGKTNEQFF. The V call is TRBV13, the J call TRBJ2-1; D is ambiguous. V was clipped by 5 bases and J by 7 bases, with 30 bases between them. The CDR3 is 19 amino acids. The germline gives CDR1 PRHDT, CDR2 FYEKMQ (reference sequence).

Regarding this clone: A read error may account for a junction end that differs from germline. The V call is TRBV10-1, the J call TRBJ2-4, with 8 positions matching TRBD1. The CDR3 runs 10 residues. From germline, CDR1 is WNHNN and CDR2 SYGVQD (reference sequence). CDR3 protein: CARAKTGDHF. The CDR3 DNA is TGCGCCAGGGCGAAGACAGGGGACCACTTC.

This clone has only a few counts. This rearrangement joins TRBV6-6 to TRBJ2-5; a weak D match, TRBD2 (5 bases). The CDR3 has 13 residues. Germline V gives CDR1 MNHNY, CDR2 SVGAGI (reference sequence). Deletions cut 10 bases from V and 3 bases from J, with 15 bases between. CDR3 coding DNA: TGTGCCACCCTTAGGGAAGCGGAAGAGACCCAGTACTTC. It translates to CATLREAEETQYF.

This chain connects TRBV6-4 to TRBJ1-6; D gene ambiguous. Trimming stripped 3 bases from V and 7 bases from J, with 7 bases between. CDR1 and CDR2 from the germline V gene are MRHNA and SNTAGT. The CDR3 sequence is 13 residues long. The CDR3 DNA reads TGTGCCAGCAGTGATGTCGAGAATTCACCCCTCCACTTT. This encodes CASSDVENSPLHF.

The chain carries TRBV7-9 and TRBJ1-1; no firm D call. The CDR3 extends over 14 amino acids. Between the trimmed V and J ends, which lost 7 bases and 1 base, there was a span of 13 bases. Germline CDR1 SEHNR, CDR2 FQNEAQ (reference sequence). CDR3 nucleotide sequence: TGTGCCAGCACCGGCGGGCGGAGGAACACTGAAGCTTTCTTT. It specifies CASTGGRRNTEAFF.

The chain joins TRBV5-1 to TRBJ2-7; D perhaps matches TRBD1 (7 bases). The CDR3 is made up of 15 amino acids. Trimming cost V 7 bases and J 0 bases, with 17 bases left between them. Germline V lookup: CDR1 SGHRS, CDR2 YFSETQ. CDR3 region: CASGGTEKSSYEQYF. DNA for the CDR3: TGCGCCAGCGGAGGGACAGAGAAGAGCTCCTACGAGCAGTACTTC.

CDR3 sequence reads: CASSIVQGVPPGANVLTF. CDR3 nucleotides: TGTGCCAGTAGTATAGTTCAGGGGGTGCCGCCTGGGGCCAACGTCCTGACTTTC. The chain links TRBV19 to TRBJ2-6; 7 nucleotides align to TRBD1. CDR1 and CDR2 (germline): LNHDA, SQIVND (reference sequence). The CDR3 has 18 residues. Germline trimming cut 1 base from V and 2 bases from J; bases unmatched to any gene: 8.

This clone was picked up a small number of times. The rearrangement uses TRBV29-1 and TRBJ2-7; 7 nucleotides agree with TRBD2. Losses at the gene ends were 6 bases for V and 4 bases for J; bases not matched to a gene: 18. CDR1 and CDR2 (germline): SQVTM, ANQGSEA. This CDR3 comprises 16 residues. CDR3 loop: CSVGPPLGEGLYEQYF. CDR3 DNA sequence: TGCAGCGTGGGACCCCCTTTGGGGGAGGGCCTTTACGAGCAGTACTTC.

The CDR3 loop is CASIRGQGVNTEAFF. The CDR3 region has the DNA TGTGCCAGCATCCGAGGACAGGGGGTTAACACTGAAGCTTTCTTT. The chain is built from TRBV28 and TRBJ1-1, with TRBD1 identical over 10 bases. Germline values: CDR1 MDHEN, CDR2 SYDVKM. This CDR3 is built from 15 residues. Trimming removed 7 bases from V and 2 bases from J; junction bases left unmatched: 7. Full variable domain (outside the CDR3, taken from reference TRBV28 and TRBJ1-1): DVKVTQSSRYLVKRTGEKVFLECVQDMDHENMFWYRQDPGLGLRLIYFSYDVKMKEKGDIPEGYSVSREKKERFSLILESASTNQTSMYLCASIRGQGVNTEAFFGQGTRLTVV.

The chain is built from TRBV11-2 and TRBJ2-7; TRBD2 might be the D (6 bases). Germline V gene data show CDR1 as SGHAT and CDR2 as FQNNGV. The CDR3 loop spans 15 amino acids. V lost 5 bases to trimming and J lost 6 bases, with 20 bases between them. This CDR3 reads CASSLSGGSVGEQYF. The DNA for the CDR3 is TGTGCCAGCAGCCTCAGTGGGGGGTCTGTCGGCGAGCAGTACTTC.

The chain recombines TRBV4-1 with TRBJ1-2, with a tentative D call TRBD1 (6 bases). V lost 2 bases, J lost 8 bases, and 12 bases lay in between. From germline, CDR1 is MGHRA and CDR2 YSYEKL. The CDR3 spans 13 residues. CDR3: CASSQTGSWGYTF. CDR3 nucleotide sequence: TGCGCCAGCAGCCAAACAGGGAGTTGGGGCTACACCTTC.

The chain carries TRBV5-6 and TRBJ1-2; TRBD1 matches 9 bases. The germline V gene encodes CDR1 SGHDT and CDR2 YYEEEE. The J segment lost 4 bases and the V segment lost 7 bases, leaving 14 bases of the junction unmatched. There are 16 residues in the CDR3. The CDR3 DNA is TGTGCCAGCCTACCGGACGCGGGACAGGGTCTCTATGGCTACACCTTC. Residues: CASLPDAGQGLYGYTF.

The rearrangement links TRBV5-1 to TRBJ2-1; D unclear. CDR3 length: 15 residues. Germline CDR1 SGHRS, CDR2 YFSETQ. Deletions cut 0 bases from V and 3 bases from J, with 10 bases between. DNA for the CDR3: TGCGCCAGCAGCTTGGGCCCTACGTTCTACAATGAGCAGTTCTTC. This encodes CASSLGPTFYNEQFF.

The chain carries TRBV19 and TRBJ1-4; D uncertain. The CDR3 sequence is 14 residues long. Germline V lookup: CDR1 LNHDA, CDR2 SQIVND (reference sequence). V lost 2 bases and J lost 7, with 11 bases in between. The CDR3 DNA reads TGTGCCAGTAGTATACCGGGATTAAGTGAAAAACTGTTTTTT. This encodes CASSIPGLSEKLFF.

The V and J genes are TRBV7-8 and TRBJ2-1; 12 positions match TRBD2. This CDR3 is built from 15 residues. V shed 1 base, J shed 6 bases, and the junction held 1 base outside the gene matches. Germline CDR1 is SGHVS and CDR2 is FQNEAQ. The CDR3, as DNA: TGTGCCAGCAGCTTAGGGACTAGCGGGGTCAATGAGCAGTTCTTC. It is translated as CASSLGTSGVNEQFF.

The chain is built from TRBV5-4 and TRBJ2-7, with D maybe TRBD2 (6 bases). V was pared by 0 bases and J by 0 bases, with 13 bases between. The CDR3 contains 16 residues. Germline assignment: CDR1 SGHNT and CDR2 YYREEE (reference sequence). For the CDR3, the DNA is TGTGCCAGCAGCTTGGTTTCTGCGGGGCACTCCTACGAGCAGTACTTC. The encoded protein is CASSLVSAGHSYEQYF.

J is TRBJ1-2 and V is TRBV5-1; D gene uncertain. CDR1 and CDR2 (germline): SGHRS, YFSETQ. V was shortened by 4 bases and J by 3 bases, with 16 bases between the two germline ends. CDR3 length equals 15 residues. The CDR3 sequence is CASSPISATDYGYTF. The CDR3 DNA reads TGCGCCAGCAGCCCGATCAGCGCCACCGACTATGGCTACACCTTC.

The genes are TRBV11-2 and TRBJ2-7, with TRBD2 as a possible D gene (6 bases). V lost 8 bases and J lost 3, with 14 bases in between. CDR1 and CDR2 from the germline V gene are SGHAT and FQNNGV. This CDR3 spans 13 amino acids. This CDR3 reads CASGPQRVYEQYF. The CDR3, as DNA: TGTGCCAGCGGGCCGCAGCGGGTCTACGAGCAGTACTTC.

The V call is TRBV2, the J call TRBJ2-5, with TRBD2 matching over 9 bases. Unmatched junction bases numbered 12, after V lost 5 bases and J lost 11 bases. Germline lookup yields CDR1 SNHLY and CDR2 FYNNEI. The CDR3 contains 14 residues. The CDR3 is CASSWAGGPSEQYF. The CDR3 DNA sequence: TGTGCCAGCAGTTGGGCGGGAGGGCCGAGTGAGCAGTACTTC.

This clone occurred once. The chain has TRBV7-2 and TRBJ2-3; D gene uncertain. The germline CDR1 and CDR2 sequences are SGHTA and FQGNSA. The CDR3 loop spans 12 amino acids. V gave up 6 bases and J gave up 6 bases, with 10 bases separating them. This CDR3 is CASSFLGDTQYF. CDR3 DNA: TGTGCCAGCAGTTTCCTGGGCGATACGCAGTATTTT.

The chain combines TRBV6-1 with TRBJ2-7, with 10 bases that match TRBD2. The CDR3 totals 16 residues. Germline V lookup: CDR1 MNHNS, CDR2 SASEGT. Unmatched junction bases numbered 10, after V lost 4 bases and J lost 4 bases. The CDR3 DNA is TGTGCCAGCAGTGCCGGAACTAGCGGGGACCCTTACGAGCAGTACTTC. Amino acid sequence: CASSAGTSGDPYEQYF.